What follows describes a single T cell receptor (beta chain). This clonotype was recorded a few times. Its antigen is still unknown. No base-level quality is on record; no much larger clone is a single base apart. Reading the label with the study, this specimen's treatment or condition is: allogeneic hematopoietic cell transplantation with graft depleted of TCRalphabeta T cells and CD19 B cells. The transplant recipients were children given TCRalphabeta/CD19-depleted allogeneic hematopoietic cell grafts. The protocol used for the library was PCR. The run used an Illumina HiSeq 2500. TCR libraries were prepared with molecular barcoding, using unique molecular identifiers to normalize TCRbeta repertoire quantification. TCRdb applied fastp at Q25 and MiXCR to the public reads, then kept only in-frame beta chains. Under each unique CDR3 protein, matching rows form one entry showing the most common genes and DNA. The sample table holds about 900,000 distinct CDR3 sequences, of which around 30% were seen once. The ten largest clones take up about 28% of the sample.

This specimen belongs to a study of T-cell reconstitution after alpha-beta-depleted transplantation in children (TCRdb year 2016). General notes on the study: Using TCR repertoire profiling, the study followed T-cell immune reconstitution in a quantitative way in children after TCRalphabeta/CD19-depleted allogeneic hematopoietic cell transplantation.

What the authors observed across the whole study: The apparently early recovery of alphabetaT-cell counts about two months after transplant reportedly depended on only several hundred rapidly expanded clones that came from non-depleted graft cells. In some patients, the high TCRbeta diversity seen at day 60 was put down to recipient T cells and intrathymic progenitors that had survived conditioning. Over the following months the frequencies of hyperexpanded clones went down, and after one year T-cell counts and TCRbeta diversity were mostly credited to newly produced T cells.

This TCR was recovered from a boy under three years old who had a stem cell transplant for SCID, so the T cells may come from the graft donor. Here the sequenced sample was PBMCs, mostly from graft donor cells, taken 360 days after TCRalphabeta/CD19-depleted stem cell transplant.

The DNA sequence is as follows: TGCGCCAGCAGCTTACCTTCTTCTGGACAGATTTTTAGCAATCAGCCCCAGCATTTT. Translated, it reads CASSLPSSGQIFSNQPQHF. Recombination joined TRBV5-1 with TRBJ1-5; the D region possibly corresponds to TRBD1 (6 bases align). The germline V gene supplies CDR1 SGHRS and CDR2 YFSETQ. From the cysteine through the phenylalanine, the CDR3 covers 19 amino acids. Only the CDR3 portion is preserved as DNA: 57 bases, with reading frame beginning at the first base. Deletion took 2 bases off V and 0 bases off J, with a span of 21 bases between the germline ends. With the rest looked up from the reference TRBV5-1 and TRBJ1-5 genes rather than sequenced, the full variable domain is KAGVTQTPRYLIKTRGQQVTLSCSPISGHRSVSWYQQTPGQGLQFLFEYFSETQRNKGNFPGRFSGRQFSNSRSEMNVSTLELGDSALYLCASSLPSSGQIFSNQPQHFGDGTRLSIL.